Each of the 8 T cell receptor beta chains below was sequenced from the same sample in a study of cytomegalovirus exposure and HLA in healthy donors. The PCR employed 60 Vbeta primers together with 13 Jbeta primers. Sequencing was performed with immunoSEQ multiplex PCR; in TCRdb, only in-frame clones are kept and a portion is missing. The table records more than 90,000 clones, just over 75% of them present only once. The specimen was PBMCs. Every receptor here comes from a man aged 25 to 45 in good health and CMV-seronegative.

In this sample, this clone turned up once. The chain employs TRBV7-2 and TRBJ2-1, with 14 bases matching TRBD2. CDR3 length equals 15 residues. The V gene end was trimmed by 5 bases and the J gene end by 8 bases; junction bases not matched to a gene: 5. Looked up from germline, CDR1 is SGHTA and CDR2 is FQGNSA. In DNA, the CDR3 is TGTGCCAGCAGCAGGACTAGCGGGGGGTTCGATGAGCAGTTCTTC. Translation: CASSRTSGGFDEQFF.

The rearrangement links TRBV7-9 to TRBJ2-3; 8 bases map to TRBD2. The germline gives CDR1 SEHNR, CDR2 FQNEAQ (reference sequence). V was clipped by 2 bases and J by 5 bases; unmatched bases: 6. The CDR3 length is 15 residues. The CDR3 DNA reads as TGTGCCAGCAGCTTATCGGCGGGAGGAGGAGATACGCAGTATTTT. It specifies CASSLSAGGGDTQYF.

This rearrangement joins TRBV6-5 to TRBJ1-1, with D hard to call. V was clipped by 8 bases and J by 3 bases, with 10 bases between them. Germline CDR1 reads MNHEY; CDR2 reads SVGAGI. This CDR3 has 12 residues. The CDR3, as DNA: TGTGCCAGCCACTCAGGTTACACTGAAGCTTTCTTT. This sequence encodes CASHSGYTEAFF.

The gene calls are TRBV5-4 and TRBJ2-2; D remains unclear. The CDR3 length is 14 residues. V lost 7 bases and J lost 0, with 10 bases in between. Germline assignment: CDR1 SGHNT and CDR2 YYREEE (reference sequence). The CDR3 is CASSPLPNTGELFF. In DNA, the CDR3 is TGTGCCAGCTCCCCCCTACCGAACACCGGGGAGCTGTTTTTT.

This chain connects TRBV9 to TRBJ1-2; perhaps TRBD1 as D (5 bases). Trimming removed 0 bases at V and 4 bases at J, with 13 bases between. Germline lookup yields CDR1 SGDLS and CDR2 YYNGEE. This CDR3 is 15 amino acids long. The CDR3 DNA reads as TGTGCCAGCAGCGTAGCCCGGGACTTTGGCTATGGCTACACCTTC. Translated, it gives CASSVARDFGYGYTF.

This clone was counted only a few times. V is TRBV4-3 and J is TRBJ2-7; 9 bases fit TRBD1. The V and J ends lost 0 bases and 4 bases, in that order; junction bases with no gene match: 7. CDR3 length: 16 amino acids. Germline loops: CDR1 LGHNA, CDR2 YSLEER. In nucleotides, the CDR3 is TGCGCCAGCAGCCAAGACCCACAGGGGGCGGGATACGAGCAGTACTTC. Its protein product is CASSQDPQGAGYEQYF.

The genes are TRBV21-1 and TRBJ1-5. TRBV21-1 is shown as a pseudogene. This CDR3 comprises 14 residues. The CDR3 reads CASAGLKSNQPQHF. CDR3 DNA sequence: TGTGCCAGCGCGGGTCTCAAGAGCAATCAGCCCCAGCATTTT.

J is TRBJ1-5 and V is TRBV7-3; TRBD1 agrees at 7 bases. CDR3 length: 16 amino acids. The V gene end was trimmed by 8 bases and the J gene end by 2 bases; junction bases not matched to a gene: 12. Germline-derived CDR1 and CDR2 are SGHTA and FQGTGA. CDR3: CASDRVQGIGNQPQHF. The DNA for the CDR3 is TGTGCCAGCGATAGAGTACAGGGGATCGGCAATCAGCCCCAGCATTTT.